This TCR beta chain was sequenced in a study of monozygotic twins with inflammatory bowel disease. Details on this clonotype: Its target is unknown.

Whole-study results and caveats: No repertoire similarity difference was seen between concordant and discordant twins; power was possibly limited. IBD-affected twins scored below their healthy co-twins in TCRbeta diversity (inverse Simpson).

UMIs bearing a 6-nucleotide sample barcode were added through template switching. Nested amplification of TCRalpha and TCRbeta cDNA involved two PCRs of roughly 17 and 9 cycles. TCRdb re-called the 5' RACE reads and shows each CDR3 protein once, DNA omitted. This sample contains some 440,000 distinct CDR3 sequences. The germline V gene has CDR1 SNHLY and CDR2 FYNNEI. CDR3 length: 15 residues. This chain joins TRBV2 and TRBJ2-5; TCRdb designates TRBD2, a call that cannot be tested without DNA. Sequencing was performed on blood. This receptor was obtained from a human donor with ulcerative colitis or Crohn's disease, or a healthy co-twin of an affected twin (not recorded which). CDR3 protein: CASILEASCQETQYF.